These T cell receptor beta chains were read from a single sample in a study of human T cells and chemical hapten exposure. From the RACE reads, TCRdb called clonotypes with MiXCR, one entry per CDR3 protein. Of 150,000 to 200,000 distinct CDR3 sequences in the sample, under 25% were seen once. The sequenced sample was whole blood, obtained in connection with sensitization to the hapten diphenylcyclopropenone (DPC). The receptors stem from a woman in her 50s with alopecia areata. Some clones in this sample may be carry-over from other donors' samples. CDR3s include the opening cysteine and the closing phenylalanine or tryptophan. A D gene is named only where the DNA matches it firmly. Some rows have no size entry. The others give once, few or many, or a class for an expanded clone.

V gene,D gene,J gene,clone size,CDR3 protein,CDR3 DNA
TRBV27,NA,TRBJ2-7,few,CASSFRTSYEQYF,TGTGCCAGCAGTTTCCGGACTTCCTACGAGCAGTACTTC
TRBV4-2,NA,TRBJ1-5,many,CASSQAWDGDQPQHF,TGTGCCAGCAGCCAAGCTTGGGACGGTGATCAGCCCCAGCATTTT
TRBV20-1,TRBD1,TRBJ1-2,few,CSARPLRTGRSGYTF,TGCAGTGCCAGACCCCTCCGGACAGGGCGGTCGGGCTACACCTTC
TRBV10-3,NA,TRBJ1-1,NA,CAISGPYTEAFF,TGTGCCATCAGCGGACCCTACACTGAAGCTTTCTTT
TRBV27,TRBD2,TRBJ2-5,NA,CASRRTGVAGPQETQYF,TGTGCCAGCAGGAGGACGGGGGTAGCGGGGCCACAAGAGACCCAGTACTTC
TRBV20-1,TRBD1,TRBJ1-4,NA,CSAPPVRQGIEEKLFF,TGCAGTGCCCCACCTGTTCGACAGGGGATCGAAGAAAAACTGTTTTTT
TRBV2,TRBD1,TRBJ1-2,few,CASSSTGGGGYTF,TGTGCCAGCAGTTCAACAGGGGGCGGTGGCTACACCTTC
TRBV10-3,NA,TRBJ2-1,many,CAISQRHEQFF,TGTGCCATCAGCCAGAGACATGAGCAGTTCTTC
TRBV7-9,NA,TRBJ2-7,NA,CASSPSLGQGVESYEQYF,TGTGCCAGCAGCCCGTCATTGGGGCAAGGGGTTGAATCCTACGAGCAGTACTTC
TRBV29-1,NA,TRBJ2-5,NA,CSVGSSEETQYF,TGCAGCGTGGGATCTTCAGAAGAGACCCAGTACTTC
TRBV7-9,NA,TRBJ2-2,NA,CVSSFQFGELFF,TGTGTCAGCAGCTTTCAATTCGGGGAGCTGTTTTTT
TRBV6-5,NA,TRBJ2-7,few,CASSYGRTMGEQYF,TGTGCCAGCAGTTACGGGAGGACCATGGGGGAGCAGTACTTC
TRBV20-1,NA,TRBJ1-2,few,CSATDRRWYGYTF,TGCAGTGCTACCGACAGAAGGTGGTATGGCTACACCTTC
TRBV7-9,NA,TRBJ1-1,many,CASSSRTARNTEAFF,TGTGCCAGCAGCTCACGGACGGCTAGGAACACTGAAGCTTTCTTT
TRBV5-1,NA,TRBJ2-1,NA,CASSLDTTYNEQFF,TGCGCCAGCAGCTTAGACACTACCTACAATGAGCAGTTCTTC
TRBV29-1,TRBD1,TRBJ1-4,few,CSVEEGQRQLFF,TGCAGCGTTGAAGAGGGACAGCGACAACTGTTTTTT
TRBV2,NA,TRBJ2-2,many,CASSVAGELFF,TGTGCCAGCAGTGTAGCCGGGGAGCTGTTTTTT
TRBV6-6,TRBD2,TRBJ2-3,few,CASRKPGTSGMNTQYF,TGTGCCAGCAGGAAACCCGGGACTAGCGGTATGAATACGCAGTATTTT
TRBV7-2,NA,TRBJ2-3,few,CASSLAGGDTQYF,TGTGCCAGCAGCTTAGCTGGGGGGGATACGCAGTATTTT
TRBV15,NA,TRBJ1-4,NA,CATSRDGTSGNEKLFF,TGTGCCACCAGCAGAGATGGGACCTCCGGGAATGAAAAACTGTTTTTT
TRBV10-2,NA,TRBJ2-1,many,CASSDANEQFF,TGCGCCAGCAGTGATGCCAATGAGCAGTTCTTC
TRBV4-2,NA,TRBJ1-3,NA,CASSAIQSSGNTIYF,TGTGCCAGCAGCGCAATACAGAGCTCTGGAAACACCATATATTTT
TRBV7-6,NA,TRBJ1-1,NA,CASSLEARDTEAFF,TGTGCCAGCAGCTTAGAAGCTCGGGACACTGAAGCTTTCTTT
TRBV29-1,NA,TRBJ2-1,few,CSVVWKAGGLPQLSYNEQFF,TGCAGCGTTGTTTGGAAGGCGGGCGGGCTACCACAGCTCTCCTACAATGAGCAGTTCTTC
TRBV29-1,TRBD2,TRBJ2-1,NA,CSVEDSLAGGRYNEQFF,TGCAGCGTTGAAGATTCTCTAGCGGGAGGGCGATACAATGAGCAGTTCTTC
TRBV19,NA,TRBJ2-3,many,CASSAQTFSPTDTQYF,TGTGCCAGTAGTGCCCAGACTTTTTCACCCACAGATACGCAGTATTTT
TRBV7-9,TRBD1,TRBJ1-1,few,CASSPDRVSPEAFF,TGTGCCAGCAGCCCGGACAGGGTGTCTCCTGAAGCTTTCTTT
TRBV27,NA,TRBJ2-2,NA,CASSFTQGTGELFF,TGTGCCAGCAGTTTTACCCAGGGGACCGGGGAGCTGTTTTTT
TRBV15,NA,TRBJ1-2,NA,CATSQLGGSYGYTF,TGTGCCACCAGCCAATTGGGGGGCTCCTATGGCTACACCTTC
TRBV20-1,NA,TRBJ1-5,few,CSAYRVSQPQHF,TGCAGTGCTTACAGGGTCTCTCAGCCCCAGCATTTT
TRBV7-2,NA,TRBJ2-3,few,CASSFTKSTDTQYF,TGTGCCAGCAGCTTTACGAAAAGCACAGATACGCAGTATTTT
TRBV16,NA,TRBJ1-2,few,CASSHHSQDRASNYGYTF,TGTGCCAGCAGCCATCATTCACAAGACAGAGCTTCTAACTATGGCTACACCTTC
TRBV6-1,TRBD2,TRBJ2-7,few,CASSEQGLASYEQYF,TGTGCCAGCAGTGAACAGGGACTAGCATCCTACGAGCAGTACTTC
TRBV25-1,TRBD2,TRBJ2-1,few,CASSPHGGSYDNEQFF,TGTGCCAGCAGTCCCCATGGCGGGAGTTACGACAATGAGCAGTTCTTC
TRBV24-1,NA,TRBJ2-5,NA,CATSDPAGDETQYF,TGTGCCACCAGTGATCCAGCAGGGGACGAGACCCAGTACTTC
TRBV20-1,TRBD2,TRBJ2-7,NA,CSARLAGRYEQYF,TGCAGTGCTAGGCTAGCGGGAAGGTACGAGCAGTACTTC